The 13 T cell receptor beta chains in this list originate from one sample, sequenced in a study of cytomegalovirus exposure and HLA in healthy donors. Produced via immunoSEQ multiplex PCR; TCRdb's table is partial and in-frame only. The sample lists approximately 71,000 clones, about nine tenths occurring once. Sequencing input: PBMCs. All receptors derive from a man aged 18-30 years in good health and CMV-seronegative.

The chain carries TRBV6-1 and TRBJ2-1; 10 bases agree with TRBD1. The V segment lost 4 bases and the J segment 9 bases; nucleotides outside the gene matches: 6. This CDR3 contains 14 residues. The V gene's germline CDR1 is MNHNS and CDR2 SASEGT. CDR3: CASSGDRGLSEQFF. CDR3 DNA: TGTGCCAGCAGTGGGGACAGGGGCTTAAGTGAGCAGTTCTTC.

Here the CDR3 DNA reads TGTGCCAGCACCGTGGCGGGACTAGCGGGAGGGCCGCGGTACAATGAGCAGTTCTTC. Encoded protein: CASTVAGLAGGPRYNEQFF. The chain joins TRBV28 to TRBJ2-1, with 16 nucleotides matching TRBD2. Germline CDR1 and CDR2: MDHEN and SYDVKM. CDR3 length: 19 residues. Unmatched junction bases numbered 13, after V lost 7 bases and J lost 4 bases.

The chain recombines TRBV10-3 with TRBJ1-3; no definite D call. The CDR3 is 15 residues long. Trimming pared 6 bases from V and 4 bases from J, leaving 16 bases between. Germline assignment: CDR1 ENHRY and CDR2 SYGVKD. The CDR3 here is CAIRKDEGAGNTIYF. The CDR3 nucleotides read TGTGCCATCAGGAAGGATGAGGGAGCGGGAAACACCATATATTTT.

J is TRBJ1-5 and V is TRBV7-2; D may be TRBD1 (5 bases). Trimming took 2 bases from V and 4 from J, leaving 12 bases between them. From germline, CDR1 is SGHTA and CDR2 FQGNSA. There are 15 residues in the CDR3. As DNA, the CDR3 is TGTGCCAGCAGCTTATCCCGGGACTTAAATCAGCCCCAGCATTTT. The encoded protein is CASSLSRDLNQPQHF.

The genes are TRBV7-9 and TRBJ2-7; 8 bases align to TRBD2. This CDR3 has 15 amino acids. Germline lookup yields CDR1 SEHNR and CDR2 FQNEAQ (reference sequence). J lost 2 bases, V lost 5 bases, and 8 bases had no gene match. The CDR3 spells CASSRDSGTTYEQYF. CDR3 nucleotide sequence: TGTGCCAGCAGCCGAGATAGCGGGACCACCTACGAGCAGTACTTC.

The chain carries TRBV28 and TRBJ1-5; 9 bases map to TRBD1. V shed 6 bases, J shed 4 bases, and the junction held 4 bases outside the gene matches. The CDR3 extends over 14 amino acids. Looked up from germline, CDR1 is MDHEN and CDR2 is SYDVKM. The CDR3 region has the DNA TGTGCCAGCAGATTCGGGACAGGGAATCAGCCCCAGCATTTT. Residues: CASRFGTGNQPQHF.

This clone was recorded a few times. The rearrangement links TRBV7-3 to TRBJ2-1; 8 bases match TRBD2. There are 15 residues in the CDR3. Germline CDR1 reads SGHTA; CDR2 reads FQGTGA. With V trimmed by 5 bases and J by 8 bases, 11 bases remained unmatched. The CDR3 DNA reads TGTGCCAGCAGCCCACCGGGACTAGATGTATATGAGCAGTTCTTC. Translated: CASSPPGLDVYEQFF.

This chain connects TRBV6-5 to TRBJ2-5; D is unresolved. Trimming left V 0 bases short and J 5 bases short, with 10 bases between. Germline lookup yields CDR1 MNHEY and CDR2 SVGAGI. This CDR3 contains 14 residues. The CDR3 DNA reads TGTGCCAGCAGTTACTCTGGTCGGGTCGAGACCCAGTACTTC. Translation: CASSYSGRVETQYF.

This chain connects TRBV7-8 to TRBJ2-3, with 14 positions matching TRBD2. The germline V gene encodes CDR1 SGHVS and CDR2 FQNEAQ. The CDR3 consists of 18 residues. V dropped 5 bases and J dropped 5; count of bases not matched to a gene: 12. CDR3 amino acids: CASSPRLAGGPVGDTQYF. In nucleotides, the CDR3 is TGTGCCAGCAGCCCAAGACTAGCGGGAGGGCCGGTGGGAGATACGCAGTATTTT.

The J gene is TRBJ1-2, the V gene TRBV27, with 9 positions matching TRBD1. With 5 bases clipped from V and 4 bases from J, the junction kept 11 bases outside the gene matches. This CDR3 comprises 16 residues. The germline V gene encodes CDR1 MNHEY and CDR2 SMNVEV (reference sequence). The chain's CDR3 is CASSPTGGRGGYGYTF. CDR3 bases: TGTGCCAGCAGTCCGACAGGGGGTCGGGGGGGCTATGGCTACACCTTC.

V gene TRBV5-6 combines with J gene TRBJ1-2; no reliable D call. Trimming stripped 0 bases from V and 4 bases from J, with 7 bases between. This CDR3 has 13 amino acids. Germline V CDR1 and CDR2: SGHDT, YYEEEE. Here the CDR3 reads CASSLGAGYGYTF. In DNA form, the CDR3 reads TGTGCCAGCAGCTTGGGGGCGGGCTATGGCTACACCTTC.

The CDR3 region has the DNA TGTGCCTCTAGAGCACTCACCCATGAGCAGTTCTTC. Translated: CASRALTHEQFF. This chain joins TRBV27 and TRBJ2-1; D is unresolved. This CDR3 has 12 amino acids. Germline V gives CDR1 MNHEY, CDR2 SMNVEV (reference sequence). Between the trimmed V and J ends, which lost 11 bases and 8 bases, there was a span of 16 bases.

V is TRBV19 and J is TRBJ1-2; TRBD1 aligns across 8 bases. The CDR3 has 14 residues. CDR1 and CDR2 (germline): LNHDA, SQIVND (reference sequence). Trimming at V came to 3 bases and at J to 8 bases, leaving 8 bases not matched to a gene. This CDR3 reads CASSMQGAGDGYTF. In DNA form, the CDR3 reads TGTGCCAGTAGTATGCAGGGGGCGGGGGACGGCTACACCTTC.